One T cell receptor (beta chain) is described in this entry. Sequencing was performed with immunoSEQ multiplex PCR; in TCRdb, only in-frame clones are kept and a portion is missing. The sample carries approximately 980,000 clones, about three quarters recorded once. The data derive from a study of shared clonotypes between healthy human individuals. Overall study context: Each donor had three CD4 naive, three CD4 memory, two CD8 naive and one CD8 memory plate.

Looked up from germline, CDR1 is SGDLS and CDR2 is YYNGEE. The CDR3 totals 15 residues. V shed 5 bases and J 14 bases; nucleotides not matched to a gene: 15. The clonotype originates from a man younger than 35 in good health. The chain recombines TRBV9 with TRBJ1-6, with 8 nucleotides matching TRBD1. Sequences were obtained from memory CD4+ T cells sorted from blood. Subset defined: CD45RA-negative fraction. CDR3 residues: CASSGSGTGLHTLHF. Here the CDR3 DNA reads TGTGCCAGCAGTGGATCGGGGACAGGACTACATACCCTCCACTTT.